This T cell receptor (beta chain) originates from a study of cytomegalovirus exposure and HLA in healthy donors. Overall study results and limits: Reportedly, cytomegalovirus status was diagnosed with high sensitivity and specificity.

The primer mix had 60 Vbeta and 13 Jbeta primers. Sequenced by immunoSEQ multiplex PCR; TCRdb stores in-frame clones only, minus some. This table has 120,000 to 150,000 clones, 80% to 85% appearing once. A word on this clone: Its antigen is not known.

The sequenced sample was PBMCs. The sequence came from a woman in her twenties or thirties in good health and CMV-seronegative.

The CDR3 sequence is CASSQRTGGSFGYTF. The CDR3 DNA sequence: TGTGCCAGCAGTCAGAGGACAGGGGGCAGTTTTGGCTACACCTTC. This chain connects TRBV28 to TRBJ1-2, with 11 bases matching TRBD1. This CDR3 is 15 amino acids long. Germline V gene sequence: CDR1 MDHEN, CDR2 SYDVKM. With 5 bases clipped from V and 7 bases from J, the junction kept 9 bases outside the gene matches.